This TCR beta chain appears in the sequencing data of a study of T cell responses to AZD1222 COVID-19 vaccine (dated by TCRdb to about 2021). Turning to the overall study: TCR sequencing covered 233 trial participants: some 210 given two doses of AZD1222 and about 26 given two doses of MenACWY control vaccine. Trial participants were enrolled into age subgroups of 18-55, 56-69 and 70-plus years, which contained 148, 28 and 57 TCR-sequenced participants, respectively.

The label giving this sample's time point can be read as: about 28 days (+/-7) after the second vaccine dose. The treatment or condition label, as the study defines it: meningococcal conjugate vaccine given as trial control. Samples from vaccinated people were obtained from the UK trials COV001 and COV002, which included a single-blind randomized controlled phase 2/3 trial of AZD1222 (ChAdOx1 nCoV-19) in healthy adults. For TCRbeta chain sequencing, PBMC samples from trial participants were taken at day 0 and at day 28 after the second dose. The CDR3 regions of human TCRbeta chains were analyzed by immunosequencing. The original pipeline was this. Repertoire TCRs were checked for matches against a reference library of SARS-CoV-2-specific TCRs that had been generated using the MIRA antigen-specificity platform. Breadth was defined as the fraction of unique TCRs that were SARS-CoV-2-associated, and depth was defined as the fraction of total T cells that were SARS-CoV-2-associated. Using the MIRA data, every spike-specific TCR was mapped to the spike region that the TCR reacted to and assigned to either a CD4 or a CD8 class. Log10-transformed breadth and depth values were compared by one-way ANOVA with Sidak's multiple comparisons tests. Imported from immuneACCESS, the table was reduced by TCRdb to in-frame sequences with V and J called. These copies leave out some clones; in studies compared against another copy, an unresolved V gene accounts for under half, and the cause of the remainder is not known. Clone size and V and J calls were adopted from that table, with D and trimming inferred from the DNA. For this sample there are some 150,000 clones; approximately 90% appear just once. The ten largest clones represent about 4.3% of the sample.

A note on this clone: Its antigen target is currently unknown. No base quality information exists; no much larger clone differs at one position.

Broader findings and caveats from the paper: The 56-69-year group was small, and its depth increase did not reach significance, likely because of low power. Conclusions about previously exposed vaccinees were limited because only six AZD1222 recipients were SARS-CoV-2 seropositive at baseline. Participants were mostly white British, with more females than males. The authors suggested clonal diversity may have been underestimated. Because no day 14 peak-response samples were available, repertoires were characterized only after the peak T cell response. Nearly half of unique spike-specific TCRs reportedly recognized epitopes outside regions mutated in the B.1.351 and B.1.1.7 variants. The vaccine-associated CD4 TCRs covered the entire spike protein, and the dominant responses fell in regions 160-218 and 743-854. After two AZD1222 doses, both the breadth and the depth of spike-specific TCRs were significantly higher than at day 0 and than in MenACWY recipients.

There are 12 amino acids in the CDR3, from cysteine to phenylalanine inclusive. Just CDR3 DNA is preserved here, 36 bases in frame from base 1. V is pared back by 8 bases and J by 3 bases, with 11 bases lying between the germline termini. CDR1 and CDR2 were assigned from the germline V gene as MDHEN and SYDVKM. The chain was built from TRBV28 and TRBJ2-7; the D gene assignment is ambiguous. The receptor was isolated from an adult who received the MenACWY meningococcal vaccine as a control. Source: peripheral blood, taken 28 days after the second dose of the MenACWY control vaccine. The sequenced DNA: TGTGCCAGCGTGTCCTTAGGCTACGAGCAGTACTTC. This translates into CASVSLGYEQYF.